The present T cell receptor (beta chain) was sequenced within a study of T cells in localized non-small cell lung cancer (dated by TCRdb to 2020 to 2021). A note on the overall study: T cell repertoires of more than 200 early-stage NSCLC patients were analyzed, with tumors being compared against uninvolved tumor-adjacent lungs. NSCLC patients had a mean age of approximately 66 years, and around 140 were male and 107 female. The cohort comprised roughly 220 treatment-naïve NSCLC patients with resected, localized lung tumors. Here is what the overall study found, with its caveats: Uninvolved tumor-adjacent lung showed the highest T cell clonality, higher than tumor, which suggests more focused antigenic responses in the uninvolved tumor-adjacent lung. Because the study design was exploratory, TCR variables were selected using unadjusted p-values without false-discovery rate correction. A median of about 61 of the top 100 tumor clones turned up in the paired uninvolved adjacent lung, and 25 to 35 of those clones also ranked among the top 100 of that same adjacent lung. Higher T cell density in blood was associated with longer overall survival, whereas higher clonality in adjacent lung was associated with shorter survival. Multi-region tumor sequencing was not performed, so intratumor heterogeneity could not be excluded.

With respect to this clone: The antigen it binds to is not known. Base qualities are not recorded, but no much larger clone differs from it by a single base.

The immunoSEQ Assay was used to sequence TCR beta CDR3 regions from DNA. The study's own analysis went as follows. T cell density was computed as TCR beta template counts normalized to usable DNA estimated by amplifying housekeeping genes. Richness was estimated using the preseqR package, with extrapolation to 400,000 templates for PBMC samples and to 120,000 templates for tissue samples. Clonality was defined by subtracting Pielou's evenness from one. Differential abundance testing on productive amino-acid clonotypes, with a minimum total count of 5 and an alpha of 0.1, was used to identify tissue-enriched TCRs. The Jaccard Index and the Morisita Overlap Index were used to quantify repertoire overlap between compartments. GLIPH grouped TCR beta CDR3s together with public tetramer-defined viral CDR3s, and a viral motif had to include at least three viral sequences and show V-gene enrichment. TCRdb limited this immuneACCESS table to in-frame rearrangements with V and J called. A share of clones is missing; checked studies link under half to unresolved V genes, and the rest is unexplained. D and trimming were read from the DNA, whereas the V and J calls and clone size are those reported in that table. For this sample there are about 54,000 clones; around 83% appear just once. The ten largest clonotypes hold just under 20% of the sample.

At diagnosis, tumor, uninvolved tumor-adjacent lung and peripheral blood were collected and then preserved as a mix of FFPE and fresh-frozen material. For TCR repertoire profiling, blood samples were analyzed in the form of peripheral blood mononuclear cells. Inclusive of the bounding cysteine and phenylalanine, the CDR3 is 15 residues long. Only the CDR3 region is kept as DNA, spanning 45 bases read in frame from base 1. At the junction V is shortened by 5 bases and J by 3 bases, with 16 bases in between. From a lookup of the germline V gene (reference sequence), CDR1 and CDR2 are LNHDA and SQIVND.

The chain joins TRBV19 to TRBJ1-2; TRBD1 is possibly the D segment (6 matching bases). Here the sequenced sample was peripheral blood, taken before any cancer treatment. The clonotype comes from a female donor of 60 years or more with stage II squamous cell lung carcinoma. The CDR3 protein sequence reads: CASSPDRQEYYGYTF. The nucleotides are TGTGCCAGTAGTCCCGACCGACAGGAATACTATGGCTACACCTTC.